Below, 9 T cell receptor beta chains from the same sample are listed, as sequenced in a study of blood T cell repertoires in COVID-19. Some clones are missing from TCRdb's copy, which holds only in-frame ones; the method was immunoSEQ multiplex PCR. In the table there are about 280,000 clones, approximately 90% of which are singletons. Sequenced sample: PBMCs or T cells enriched from blood (not recorded which). The receptors derive from a woman in her sixties or seventies in a cohort exposed to, infected with or recovered from COVID-19 (not recorded which).

This chain links TRBV29-1 with TRBJ2-7; D unclear. The CDR3 runs to 12 residues. Per the germline V gene, CDR1 is SQVTM and CDR2 is ANQGSEA. The V end was cut by 2 bases, the J end by 5 bases, with 10 bases between. For the CDR3, the DNA is TGCAGCGTTGAATCCCCTAAGCACGAGCAGTACTTC. It is translated as CSVESPKHEQYF.

The chain recombines TRBV7-9 with TRBJ2-3; 8 positions match TRBD1. V lost 6 bases to trimming and J lost 3 bases; unmatched junction nucleotides: 8. CDR1 is SEHNR and CDR2 is FQNEAQ in the germline V gene (reference sequence). This CDR3 contains 15 residues. This CDR3 is CASRDPGQDTDTQYF. The DNA for the CDR3 is TGTGCCAGCAGAGACCCGGGACAGGATACAGATACGCAGTATTTT.

This clone was detected once. CDR3 sequence: CASNGHDEKLFF. CDR3 DNA sequence: TGTGCCAGCAACGGACACGACGAAAAACTGTTTTTT. V and J are TRBV2 and TRBJ1-4, with D perhaps matching TRBD1 (5 bases). Germline CDR1 SNHLY, CDR2 FYNNEI. The CDR3 sequence is 12 residues long. V lost 7 bases and J 8 bases, leaving 11 bases between the germline ends.

The J gene is TRBJ1-2, the V gene TRBV15; 9 positions agree with TRBD1. After removal of 1 base from V and 8 bases from J, the junction contained 17 bases not matched to a gene. This CDR3 is 18 amino acids long. Germline V gives CDR1 LNHNV, CDR2 YYDKDF (reference sequence). CDR3 coding DNA: TGTGCCACCAGCAGAGGGGCGTGGACAGGGGCTTCAGAGAAAGGCTACACCTTC. This encodes CATSRGAWTGASEKGYTF. The entire variable domain, with the rest obtained from reference TRBV15 and TRBJ1-2, is as follows: DAMVIQNPRYQVTQFGKPVTLSCSQTLNHNVMYWYQQKSSQAPKLLFHYYDKDFNNEADTPDNFQSRRPNTSFCFLDIRSPGLGDTAMYLCATSRGAWTGASEKGYTFGSGTRLTVV.

The chain has TRBV14 and TRBJ2-7; D is unresolved. This CDR3 region has 13 residues. The germline V and J ends were trimmed by 1 base and 2 bases, with 6 bases remaining between them. Looked up from germline, CDR1 is SGHDN and CDR2 is FVKESK. For the CDR3, the DNA is TGTGCCAGCAGCCAAGGTGCGGCCTACGAGCAGTACTTC. Translation: CASSQGAAYEQYF.

This chain uses TRBV18 with TRBJ2-7; 9 bases are shared with TRBD1. This CDR3 spans 14 amino acids. Germline values: CDR1 KGHSH, CDR2 LQKENI. The ends lost 3 bases at V and 6 bases at J; junction bases unmatched: 6. The DNA for the CDR3 is TGTGCCAGCTCACCGGACAGGGGAGGAAGCGAGCAGTACTTC. It encodes CASSPDRGGSEQYF.

The gene calls are TRBV11-2 and TRBJ1-5; 8 bases are a match to TRBD1. The CDR3 covers 16 residues. CDR1 is SGHAT, CDR2 FQNNGV, per germline. Trimming cost V 3 bases and J 2 bases; bases outside gene matches: 6. CDR3 in amino acids: CASSLSGQGGNQPQHF. The CDR3 DNA reads as TGTGCCAGCAGCTTGTCCGGACAGGGAGGCAATCAGCCCCAGCATTTT.

V gene TRBV18 combines with J gene TRBJ1-3; D unclear. This CDR3 region has 13 residues. Germline V CDR1 and CDR2: KGHSH, LQKENI. The V gene lost 5 bases and the J gene lost 4 bases, with 9 bases spanning the gap. CDR3 loop: CASSSGRGNTIYF. The CDR3 DNA sequence: TGTGCCAGCTCAAGCGGACGGGGAAACACCATATATTTT.

The rearrangement links TRBV27 to TRBJ1-6; D is possibly TRBD1 (6 bases). This CDR3 has 14 residues. Germline lookup yields CDR1 MNHEY and CDR2 SMNVEV (reference sequence). The germline V and J ends were trimmed by 7 bases and 4 bases, with 11 bases remaining between them. The CDR3 sequence is CASKGGQYNSPLHF. The CDR3 DNA follows: TGTGCCAGCAAGGGCGGACAGTATAATTCACCCCTCCACTTT.